The present T cell receptor beta chain was sequenced within a study of blood T cell repertoires in COVID-19. The age range of participants was about 18 to 89 years, with residence in approximately 25 US areas. The CDR3 has 15 residues. The trim removed 0 bases at V and 4 bases at J, leaving 3 bases unmatched. Per germline, CDR1 SGDLS and CDR2 YYNGEE. Assay used: immunoSEQ multiplex PCR; TCRdb lists only in-frame clones, some missing. The profile shows more than 300,000 clones, about 88% of them singletons. The chain is built from TRBV9 and TRBJ2-1; 8 bases match TRBD2. This receptor was obtained from a woman under 30 who had recovered from COVID-19. Input material: PBMCs or T cells enriched from blood (not recorded which). The CDR3 reads CASSVGLATYNEQFF. CDR3 sequence (DNA): TGTGCCAGCAGCGTAGGACTAGCGACTTACAATGAGCAGTTCTTC.